What follows is one T cell receptor beta chain and its context. Antigen unknown. The assay was immunoSEQ multiplex PCR, and TCRdb's table has in-frame clones only and misses some. The sample holds 13,000 or so clones; roughly 82% are singletons and the top ten take less than 5%. This entry comes from a study of PD-1 blockade in classical Hodgkin lymphoma. Study findings and constraints: According to reports, newly diagnosed patients had lower baseline TCR diversity than healthy donors, and relapsed/refractory patients had lower baseline TCR diversity still. Newly diagnosed patients had diversity similar to the baseline diversity of complete responders. CD8+ TCR diversity did not rise significantly by C4D1, unlike CD4+.

Every one of the patients relapsed after autologous stem cell transplantation (brentuximab vedotin exposure was variable). V gave up 5 bases and J gave up 0 bases, with 8 bases separating them. Germline CDR1 is MNHNY and CDR2 is SVGAGI (reference sequence). The CDR3 sequence is 14 residues long. The source of this sequence is a human donor with classical Hodgkin lymphoma. The sample was peripheral blood mononuclear cells (PBMCs), taken at baseline. The rearrangement joins TRBV6-6 to TRBJ1-5, with D perhaps TRBD1 (5 bases). Here the CDR3 reads CASSRTTSNQPQHF. In DNA, the CDR3 is TGTGCCAGCAGTCGGACAACTAGCAATCAGCCCCAGCATTTT.